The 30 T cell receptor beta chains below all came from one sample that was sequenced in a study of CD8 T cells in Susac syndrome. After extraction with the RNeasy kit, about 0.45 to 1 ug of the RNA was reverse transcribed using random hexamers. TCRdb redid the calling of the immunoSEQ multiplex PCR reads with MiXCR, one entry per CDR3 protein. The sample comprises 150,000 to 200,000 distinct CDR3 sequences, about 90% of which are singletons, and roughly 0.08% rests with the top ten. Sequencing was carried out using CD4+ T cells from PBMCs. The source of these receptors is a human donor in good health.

CDR3 loop: CASSVQAGTGDTQYF. CDR3 sequence (DNA): TGTGCCAGCAGCGTTCAAGCGGGGACTGGGGATACGCAGTATTTT. The chain couples TRBV9 to TRBJ2-3, with 7 bases identical to TRBD2. J lost 6 bases, V lost 2 bases, and 9 bases had no gene match. Germline CDR1 is SGDLS and CDR2 is YYNGEE. There are 15 residues in the CDR3.

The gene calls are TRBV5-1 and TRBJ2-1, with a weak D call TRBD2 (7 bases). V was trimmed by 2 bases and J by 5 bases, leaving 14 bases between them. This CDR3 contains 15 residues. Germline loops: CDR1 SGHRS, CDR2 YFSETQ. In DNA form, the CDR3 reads TGCGCCAGCAGCTTAGGGGGGGCTGTCAACAATGAGCAGTTCTTC. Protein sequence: CASSLGGAVNNEQFF.

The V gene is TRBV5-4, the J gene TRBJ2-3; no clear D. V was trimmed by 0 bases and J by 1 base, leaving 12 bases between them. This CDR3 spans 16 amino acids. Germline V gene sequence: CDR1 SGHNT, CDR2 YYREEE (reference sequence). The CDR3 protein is CASSLAIDGGTDTQYF. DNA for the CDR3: TGTGCCAGCAGCTTGGCCATAGACGGTGGCACAGATACGCAGTATTTT. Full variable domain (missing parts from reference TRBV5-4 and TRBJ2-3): ETGVTQSPTHLIKTRGQQVTLRCSSQSGHNTVSWYQQALGQGPQFIFQYYREEENGRGNFPPRFSGLQFPNYSSELNVNALELDDSALYLCASSLAIDGGTDTQYFGPGTRLTVL.

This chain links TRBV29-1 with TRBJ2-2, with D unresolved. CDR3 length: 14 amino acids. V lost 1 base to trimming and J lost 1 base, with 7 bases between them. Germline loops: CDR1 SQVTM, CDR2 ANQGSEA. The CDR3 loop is CSVEGPVNTGELFF. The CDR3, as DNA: TGCAGCGTTGAAGGACCAGTGAACACCGGGGAGCTGTTTTTT.

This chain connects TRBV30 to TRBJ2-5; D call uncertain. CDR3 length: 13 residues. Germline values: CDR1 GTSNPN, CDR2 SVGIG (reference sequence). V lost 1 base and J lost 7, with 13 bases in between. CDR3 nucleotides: TGTGCCTGGAGTGGGGCAGGTGAAGGGACCCAGTACTTC. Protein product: CAWSGAGEGTQYF.

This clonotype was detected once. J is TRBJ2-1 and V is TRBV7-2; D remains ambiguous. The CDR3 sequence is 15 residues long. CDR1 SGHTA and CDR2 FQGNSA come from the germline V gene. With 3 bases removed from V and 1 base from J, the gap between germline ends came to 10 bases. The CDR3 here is CASSLALPSYNEQFF. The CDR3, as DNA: TGTGCCAGCAGCTTGGCACTCCCTTCCTACAATGAGCAGTTCTTC.

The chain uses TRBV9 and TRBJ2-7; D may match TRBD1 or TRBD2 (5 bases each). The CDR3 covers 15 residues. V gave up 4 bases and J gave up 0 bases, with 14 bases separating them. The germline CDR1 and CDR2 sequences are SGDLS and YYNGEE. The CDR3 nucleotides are TGTGCCAGCAGCCCCTTGGGGACGGCCTCCTACGAGCAGTACTTC. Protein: CASSPLGTASYEQYF.

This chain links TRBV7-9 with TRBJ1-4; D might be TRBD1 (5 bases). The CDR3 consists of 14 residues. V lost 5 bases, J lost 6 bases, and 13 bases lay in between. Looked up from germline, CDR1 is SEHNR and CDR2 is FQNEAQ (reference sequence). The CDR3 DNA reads TGTGCCAGCAGCCCAGGGTCCCTAGATGAAAAACTGTTTTTT. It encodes CASSPGSLDEKLFF.

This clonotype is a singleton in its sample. For the CDR3, the DNA is TGTGCCAGCAGCTCCCCAACAGGGGCGGCTGGGGCCAACGTCCTGACTTTC. Protein: CASSSPTGAAGANVLTF. This rearrangement joins TRBV7-6 to TRBJ2-6; 7 bases map to TRBD1. After removal of 4 bases from V and 2 bases from J, the junction contained 8 bases not matched to a gene. CDR1 is SGHVS and CDR2 is FNYEAQ in the germline V gene. This CDR3 contains 17 residues.

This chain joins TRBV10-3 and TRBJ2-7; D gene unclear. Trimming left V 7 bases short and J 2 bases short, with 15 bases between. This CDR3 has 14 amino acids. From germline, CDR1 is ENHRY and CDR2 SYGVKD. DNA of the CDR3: TGTGCCATCACTCCGGACCCCACAACCTACGAGCAGTACTTC. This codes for CAITPDPTTYEQYF.

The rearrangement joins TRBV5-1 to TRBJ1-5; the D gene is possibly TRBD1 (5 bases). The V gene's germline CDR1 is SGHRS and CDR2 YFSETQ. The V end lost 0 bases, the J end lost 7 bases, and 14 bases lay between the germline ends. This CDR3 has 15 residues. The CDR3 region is CASSLESGGRQPQHF. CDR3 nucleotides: TGCGCCAGCAGCTTGGAATCGGGGGGAAGACAGCCCCAGCATTTT.

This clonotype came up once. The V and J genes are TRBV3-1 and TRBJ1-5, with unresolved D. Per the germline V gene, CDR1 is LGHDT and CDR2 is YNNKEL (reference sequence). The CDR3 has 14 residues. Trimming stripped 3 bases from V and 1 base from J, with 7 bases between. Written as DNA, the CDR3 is TGTGCCAGCAGCCAGTGGGAGAGCAATCAGCCCCAGCATTTT. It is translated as CASSQWESNQPQHF.

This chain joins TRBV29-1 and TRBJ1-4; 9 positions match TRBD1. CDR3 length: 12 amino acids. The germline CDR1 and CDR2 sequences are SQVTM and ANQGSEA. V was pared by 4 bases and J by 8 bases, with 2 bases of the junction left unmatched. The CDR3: CSVGQGDEKLFF. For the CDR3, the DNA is TGCAGCGTTGGACAGGGGGACGAAAAACTGTTTTTT.

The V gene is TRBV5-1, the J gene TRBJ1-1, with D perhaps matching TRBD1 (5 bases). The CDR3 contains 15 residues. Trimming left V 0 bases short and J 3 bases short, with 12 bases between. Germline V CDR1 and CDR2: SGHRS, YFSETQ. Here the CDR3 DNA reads TGCGCCAGCAGCTTGGACATGGGGGAGTACACTGAAGCTTTCTTT. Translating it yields CASSLDMGEYTEAFF.

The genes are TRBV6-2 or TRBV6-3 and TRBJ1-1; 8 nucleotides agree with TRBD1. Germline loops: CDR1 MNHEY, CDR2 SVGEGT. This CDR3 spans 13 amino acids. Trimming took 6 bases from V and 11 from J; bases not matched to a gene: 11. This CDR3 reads CASRRVVDRGAFF. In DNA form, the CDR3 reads TGTGCCAGCAGACGGGTGGTCGACAGGGGCGCTTTCTTT.

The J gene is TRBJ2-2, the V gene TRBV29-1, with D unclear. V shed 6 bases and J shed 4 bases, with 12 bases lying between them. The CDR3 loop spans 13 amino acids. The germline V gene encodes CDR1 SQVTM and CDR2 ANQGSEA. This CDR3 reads CSVVRPLTGELFF. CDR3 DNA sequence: TGCAGCGTAGTGCGGCCGCTCACCGGGGAGCTGTTTTTT.

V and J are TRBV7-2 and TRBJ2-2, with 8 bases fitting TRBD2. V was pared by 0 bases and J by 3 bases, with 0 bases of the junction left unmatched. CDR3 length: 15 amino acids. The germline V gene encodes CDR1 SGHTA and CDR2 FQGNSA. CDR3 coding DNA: TGTGCCAGCAGCTTAGCACTAGCGGACACCGGGGAGCTGTTTTTT. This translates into CASSLALADTGELFF.

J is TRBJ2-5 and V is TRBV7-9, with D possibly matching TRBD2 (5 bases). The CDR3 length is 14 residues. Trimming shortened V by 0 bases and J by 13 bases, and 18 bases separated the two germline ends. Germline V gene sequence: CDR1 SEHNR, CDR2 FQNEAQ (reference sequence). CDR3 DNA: TGTGCCAGCAGCTTAGCGGGAGAATCTAACCCCGGGTACTTC. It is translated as CASSLAGESNPGYF.

This chain's CDR3 is CAGGRVSTDTQYF. The CDR3 DNA follows: TGTGCCGGGGGACGGGTTAGCACAGATACGCAGTATTTT. The J gene is TRBJ2-3, the V gene TRBV13; either TRBD1 or TRBD2 may fit D (5 bases each). The V and J ends lost 11 bases and 0 bases respectively, with 12 bases between them. The CDR3 contains 13 residues. Germline V gives CDR1 PRHDT, CDR2 FYEKMQ (reference sequence).

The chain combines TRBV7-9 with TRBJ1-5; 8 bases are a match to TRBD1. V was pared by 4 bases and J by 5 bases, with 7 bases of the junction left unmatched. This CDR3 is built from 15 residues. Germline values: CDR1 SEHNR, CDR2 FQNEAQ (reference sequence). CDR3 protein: CASSSGTGRDQPQHF. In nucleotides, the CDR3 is TGTGCCAGCAGCTCCGGGACAGGACGAGATCAGCCCCAGCATTTT.

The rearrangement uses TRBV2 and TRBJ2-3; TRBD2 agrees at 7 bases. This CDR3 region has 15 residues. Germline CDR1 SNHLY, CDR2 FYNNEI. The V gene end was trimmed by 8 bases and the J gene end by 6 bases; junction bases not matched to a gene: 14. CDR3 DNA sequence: TGTGCCAGCGCTCCCCGGGCGGGAGCAAGGGATACGCAGTATTTT. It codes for CASAPRAGARDTQYF.

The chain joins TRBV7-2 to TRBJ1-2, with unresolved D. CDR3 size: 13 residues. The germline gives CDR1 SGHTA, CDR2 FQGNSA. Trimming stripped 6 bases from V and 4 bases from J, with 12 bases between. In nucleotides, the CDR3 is TGTGCCAGCAGAGAACCGGGCAGCTATGGCTACACCTTC. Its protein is CASREPGSYGYTF.

The CDR3 reads CASSQIFGDQPQHF. CDR3 nucleotides: TGTGCCAGCAGCCAGATATTTGGCGATCAGCCCCAGCATTTT. The chain links TRBV3-1 to TRBJ1-5; D uncertain. This CDR3 region has 14 residues. The V end was cut by 3 bases, the J end by 5 bases, with 11 bases between. Germline values: CDR1 LGHDT, CDR2 YNNKEL (reference sequence).

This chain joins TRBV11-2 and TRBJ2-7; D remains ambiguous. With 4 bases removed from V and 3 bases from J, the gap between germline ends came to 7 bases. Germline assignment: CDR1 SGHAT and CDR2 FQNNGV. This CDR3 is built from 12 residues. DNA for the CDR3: TGTGCCAGCAGCTCCGACGTCTACGAGCAGTACTTC. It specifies CASSSDVYEQYF.

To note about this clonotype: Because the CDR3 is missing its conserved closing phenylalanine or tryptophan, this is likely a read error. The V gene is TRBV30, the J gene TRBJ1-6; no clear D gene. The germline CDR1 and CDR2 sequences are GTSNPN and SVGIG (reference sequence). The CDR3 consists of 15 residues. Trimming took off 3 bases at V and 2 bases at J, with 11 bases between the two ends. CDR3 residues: CAWSLSGTYNSPLHC. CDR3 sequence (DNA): TGTGCCTGGAGCCTCTCTGGGACCTATAATTCACCCCTCCACTGT.

CDR3 loop: CSAREDRVHEQYF. In DNA, the CDR3 is TGCAGTGCTAGAGAGGACAGGGTCCACGAGCAGTACTTC. This chain connects TRBV20-1 to TRBJ2-7, with TRBD1 matching over 8 bases. The CDR3 covers 13 residues. With V trimmed by 0 bases and J by 5 bases, 3 bases remained unmatched. Germline V lookup: CDR1 DFQATT, CDR2 SNEGSKA (reference sequence).

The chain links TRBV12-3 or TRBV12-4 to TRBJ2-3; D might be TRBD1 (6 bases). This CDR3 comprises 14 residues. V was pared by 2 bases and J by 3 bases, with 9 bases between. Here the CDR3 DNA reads TGTGCCAGCAGTTTAATGGGGGCAACAGATACGCAGTATTTT. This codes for CASSLMGATDTQYF.

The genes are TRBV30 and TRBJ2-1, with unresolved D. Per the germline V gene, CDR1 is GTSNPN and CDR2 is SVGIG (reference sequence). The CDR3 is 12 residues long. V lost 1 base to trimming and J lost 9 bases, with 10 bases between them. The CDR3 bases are TGTGCCTGGAGTGCGGACGTGGGTGAGCAGTTCTTC. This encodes CAWSADVGEQFF.

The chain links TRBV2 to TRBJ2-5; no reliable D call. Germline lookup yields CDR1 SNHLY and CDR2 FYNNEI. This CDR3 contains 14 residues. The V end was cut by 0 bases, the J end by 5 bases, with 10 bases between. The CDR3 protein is CASSEALASETQYF. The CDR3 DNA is TGTGCCAGCAGTGAAGCGCTTGCATCGGAGACCCAGTACTTC.

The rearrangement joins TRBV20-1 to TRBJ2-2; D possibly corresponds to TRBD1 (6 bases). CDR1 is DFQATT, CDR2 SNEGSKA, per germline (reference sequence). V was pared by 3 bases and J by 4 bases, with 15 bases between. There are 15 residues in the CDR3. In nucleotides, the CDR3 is TGCAGTGCTAGTCAGGGGTGGGGTCGCACCGGGGAGCTGTTTTTT. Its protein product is CSASQGWGRTGELFF.